A single sample is the source of the 11 T cell receptor beta chains below, sequenced in a study of neurological immune-mediated disorders. TCRdb reprocessed the 5' RACE reads with MiXCR, giving one entry per CDR3 protein. The data hold around 100,000 distinct CDR3 sequences, with less than 14% observed a single time. Time point described: longitudinal time-point 3. Sequencing used PBMCs. Receptors originate from a female donor with HTLV-1-associated myelopathy (HAM/TSP).

This clonotype was seen many times. This chain uses TRBV5-1 with TRBJ1-1; 7 nucleotides match TRBD1. This CDR3 region has 14 residues. The junction had 7 bases not matched to a gene; V was cut back by 4 bases and J by 4 bases. Looked up from germline, CDR1 is SGHRS and CDR2 is YFSETQ. CDR3 protein: CASSMTGSGTEAFF. CDR3 nucleotides: TGCGCCAGCAGCATGACAGGGTCGGGCACTGAAGCTTTCTTT.

This clonotype was observed at least ten times. This chain connects TRBV29-1 to TRBJ2-1; no clear D. The CDR3 consists of 12 residues. The ends were cut back, 6 bases at V and 8 bases at J, with 14 bases in the middle. Germline V gene lookup returns CDR1 SQVTM and CDR2 ANQGSEA. CDR3 sequence (DNA): TGCAGCGTGGACCTAGTAACCGATGAGCAGTTCTTC. It codes for CSVDLVTDEQFF.

This clonotype appeared a single time. The rearrangement uses TRBV20-1 and TRBJ1-4; no clear D. Trimming cost V 6 bases and J 4 bases, with 12 bases left between them. The CDR3 is 13 amino acids. Germline V gives CDR1 DFQATT, CDR2 SNEGSKA (reference sequence). CDR3 loop: CSARYIVNEKLFF. In DNA form, the CDR3 reads TGCAGTGCACGGTACATCGTTAATGAAAAACTGTTTTTT.

This clonotype was seen many times. The CDR3 DNA reads as TGTGCCAGCAGTTCACTCGGGGGGGGACGATCTGAGCAGTTCTTC. Protein: CASSSLGGGRSEQFF. V usage is TRBV28 and J usage is TRBJ2-1; 8 bases map to TRBD2. This CDR3 comprises 15 residues. V lost 4 bases, J lost 9 bases, and 11 bases stayed unmatched. Germline lookup yields CDR1 MDHEN and CDR2 SYDVKM.

This clonotype was seen at least ten times. The V and J genes are TRBV10-3 and TRBJ2-1; D may be TRBD1 (5 bases). The CDR3 consists of 12 residues. V lost 6 bases to trimming and J lost 6 bases, with 9 bases between them. Germline V gives CDR1 ENHRY, CDR2 SYGVKD. Here the CDR3 DNA reads TGTGCCATCAGGGCCGACAGCAATGAGCAGTTCTTC. Encoded protein: CAIRADSNEQFF.

This clonotype was observed a few times. A single base separates this from a much larger clone, so it may be a read error. The chain uses TRBV5-1 and TRBJ2-2; D possibly corresponds to TRBD1 (6 bases). Germline V CDR1 and CDR2: SGHRS, YFSETQ. This CDR3 comprises 15 residues. The CDR3 here is CASSLVAGDTWELFF. The CDR3 DNA is TGCGCCAGCAGCTTGGTGGCAGGGGACACCTGGGAGCTGTTTTTT.

This clonotype was recorded many times. The chain joins TRBV3-1 to TRBJ2-7; D is undetermined. V dropped 2 bases and J dropped 3 bases, with 5 bases sitting between them. Germline CDR1 is LGHDT and CDR2 is YNNKEL (reference sequence). CDR3 size: 12 residues. CDR3 residues: CASSQTNYEQYF. For the CDR3, the DNA is TGTGCCAGCAGCCAAACCAACTACGAGCAGTACTTC.

The table lists this clonotype with many counts. V is TRBV20-1 and J is TRBJ2-3; the D call may be TRBD1 or TRBD2 (5 bases each). Trimming removed 3 bases at V and 6 bases at J, with 16 bases between. This CDR3 contains 14 residues. Germline CDR1 is DFQATT and CDR2 is SNEGSKA (reference sequence). This CDR3 reads CSARGPFPLDTQYF. CDR3 nucleotides: TGCAGTGCTAGGGGACCGTTTCCGCTGGATACGCAGTATTTT.

The gene calls are TRBV7-9 and TRBJ2-7; D uncertain. Trimming shortened V by 8 bases and J by 3 bases, and 11 bases separated the two germline ends. The CDR3 spans 12 residues. Germline V CDR1 and CDR2: SEHNR, FQNEAQ (reference sequence). The CDR3 loop reads CASGGRNYEQYF. The CDR3 bases are TGTGCCAGCGGTGGGCGGAACTACGAGCAGTACTTC.

This clonotype was observed many times. The V call is TRBV10-2, the J call TRBJ2-2; 8 bases agree with TRBD2. Per germline, CDR1 WSHSY and CDR2 SAAADI. This CDR3 spans 16 amino acids. J gave up 3 bases and V 0 bases, and 3 bases lay outside the gene matches. CDR3 coding DNA: TGCGCCAGCAGTGAGTCCGGGGGGGGTTACACCGGGGAGCTGTTTTTT. Translated, it gives CASSESGGGYTGELFF.

The sample holds a few counts of this clonotype. This sequence joins TRBV5-1 and TRBJ2-1; TRBD2 aligns across 10 bases. The CDR3 is made up of 15 amino acids. Germline-derived CDR1 and CDR2 are SGHRS and YFSETQ. V shed 5 bases and J 3 bases; nucleotides not matched to a gene: 5. This chain's CDR3 is CASSYSGGLYNEQFF. CDR3 coding DNA: TGCGCCAGCAGTTATAGCGGGGGGCTCTACAATGAGCAGTTCTTC.